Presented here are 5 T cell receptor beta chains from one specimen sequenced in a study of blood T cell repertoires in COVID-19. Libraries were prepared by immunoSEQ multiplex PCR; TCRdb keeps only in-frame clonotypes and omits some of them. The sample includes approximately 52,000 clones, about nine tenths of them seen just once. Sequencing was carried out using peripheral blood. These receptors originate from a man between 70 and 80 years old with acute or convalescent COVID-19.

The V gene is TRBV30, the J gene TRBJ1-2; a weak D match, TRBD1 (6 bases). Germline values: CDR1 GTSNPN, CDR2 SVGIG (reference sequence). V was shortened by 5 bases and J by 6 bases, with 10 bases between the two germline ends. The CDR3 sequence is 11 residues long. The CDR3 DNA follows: TGTGCCTGGGGACAGAAGCATGGCTACACCTTC. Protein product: CAWGQKHGYTF.

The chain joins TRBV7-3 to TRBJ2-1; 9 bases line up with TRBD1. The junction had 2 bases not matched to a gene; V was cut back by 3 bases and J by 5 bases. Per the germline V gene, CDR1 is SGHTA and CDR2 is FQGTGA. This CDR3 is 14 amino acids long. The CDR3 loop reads CASSFGQGHNEQFF. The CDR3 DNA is TGTGCCAGCAGCTTCGGACAGGGGCACAATGAGCAGTTCTTC.

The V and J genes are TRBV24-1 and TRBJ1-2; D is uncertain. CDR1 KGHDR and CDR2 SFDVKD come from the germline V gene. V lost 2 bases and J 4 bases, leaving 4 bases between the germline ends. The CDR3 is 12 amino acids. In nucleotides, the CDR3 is TGTGCCACCAGTGATTCCATCTATGGCTACACCTTC. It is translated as CATSDSIYGYTF.

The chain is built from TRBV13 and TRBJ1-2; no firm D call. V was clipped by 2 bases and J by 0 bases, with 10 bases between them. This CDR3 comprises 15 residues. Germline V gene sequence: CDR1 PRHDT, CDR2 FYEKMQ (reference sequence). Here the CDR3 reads CASSLRTAPNYGYTF. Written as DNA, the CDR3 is TGTGCCAGCAGCTTAAGGACTGCCCCTAACTATGGCTACACCTTC.

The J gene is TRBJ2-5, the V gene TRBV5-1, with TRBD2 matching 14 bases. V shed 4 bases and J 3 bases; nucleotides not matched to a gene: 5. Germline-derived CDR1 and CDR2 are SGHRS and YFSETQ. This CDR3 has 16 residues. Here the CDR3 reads CASSAGLAGVEETQYF. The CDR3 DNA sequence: TGCGCCAGCAGCGCGGGACTAGCGGGGGTGGAAGAGACCCAGTACTTC.